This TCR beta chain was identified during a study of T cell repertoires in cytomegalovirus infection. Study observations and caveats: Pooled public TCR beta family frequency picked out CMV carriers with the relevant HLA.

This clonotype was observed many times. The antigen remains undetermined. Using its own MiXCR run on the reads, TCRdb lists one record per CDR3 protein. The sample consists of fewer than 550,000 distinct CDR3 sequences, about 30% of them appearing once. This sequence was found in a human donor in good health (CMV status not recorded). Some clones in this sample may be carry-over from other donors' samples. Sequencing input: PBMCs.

The CDR3 loop reads CASSLVSPETQYF. DNA for the CDR3: TGTGCCAGCAGCTTAGTATCCCCAGAGACCCAGTACTTC. J is TRBJ2-5 and V is TRBV7-2; D is undetermined. Germline V gene lookup returns CDR1 SGHTA and CDR2 FQGNSA. Trimming removed 1 base at V and 4 bases at J, with 7 bases between. The CDR3 has 13 amino acids.